This is a list of T cell receptor beta chains from one sample in a study of post-analysis software for immune sequencing data. TCRdb re-analysed the PCR reads in MiXCR, keeping a single row per CDR3 protein. Among 750,000 to 900,000 distinct CDR3 sequences listed, more than 45% were seen once. The sample comprised blood. The receptors stem from a girl aged 10 to 17 with multiple sclerosis. CDR3s include the opening cysteine and the closing phenylalanine or tryptophan. Fields, in order: V gene, D gene, clone size, J gene, CDR3 protein, CDR3 DNA. A D gene is named only where the DNA matches it firmly. Clone size is not always given. Where it is, it says once, few, many or a class for expanded clones.

TRBV10-3	TRBD2	-	TRBJ2-5	CAISEAGVQETQYF	TGTGCCATCAGTGAAGCGGGAGTTCAAGAGACCCAGTACTTC
TRBV7-9	TRBD1	many	TRBJ1-6	CASSLHRTGFNSPLHF	TGTGCCAGCAGCTTACATAGGACAGGGTTTAATTCACCCCTCCACTTT
TRBV29-1	-	few	TRBJ2-7	CSVEDGKSESLYEQYF	TGCAGCGTTGAAGATGGGAAGTCCGAAAGCCTCTACGAGCAGTACTTC
TRBV6-2/TRBV6-3	TRBD2	few	TRBJ2-7	CASSTGLAGVGEQYF	TGTGCCAGCAGTACGGGACTAGCGGGAGTCGGAGAGCAGTACTTC
TRBV3-1	TRBD1	-	TRBJ2-1	CASSQGTGQFF	TGTGCCAGCAGCCAGGGGACAGGGCAGTTCTTC
TRBV29-1	-	-	TRBJ2-3	CSVEVETDTQYF	TGCAGCGTTGAAGTCGAAACAGATACGCAGTATTTT
TRBV10-3	-	-	TRBJ2-1	CAIKSARSRDEQFF	TGTGCCATCAAATCCGCCAGGTCTAGGGATGAGCAGTTCTTC
TRBV15	-	-	TRBJ2-1	CATSRGPNNEQFF	TGTGCCACCAGCAGAGGCCCAAACAATGAGCAGTTCTTC
TRBV6-5	TRBD2	-	TRBJ2-3	CASSYSGASGGTDTQYF	TGTGCCAGCAGTTACTCGGGAGCTAGCGGGGGCACAGATACGCAGTATTTT
TRBV7-9	-	-	TRBJ2-5	CASSGRAGTQYF	TGTGCCAGCAGCGGACGAGCGGGGACCCAGTACTTC
TRBV20-1	-	-	TRBJ2-7	CSALTETYEQYF	TGCAGTGCTTTGACGGAAACCTACGAGCAGTACTTC
TRBV7-2	TRBD2	once	TRBJ2-3	CASSLNPWWLAGTDTQYF	TGTGCCAGCAGCTTAAATCCGTGGTGGCTAGCGGGAACAGATACGCAGTATTTT
TRBV29-1	-	-	TRBJ2-5	CWVVGAEQETQYF	TGCTGGGTGGTCGGAGCTGAGCAAGAGACCCAGTACTTC
TRBV29-1	-	medium-sized	TRBJ2-5	CSVVRETQYF	TGCAGCGTTGTTCGTGAGACCCAGTACTTC
TRBV15	TRBD1	-	TRBJ2-3	CATSRAAGGRPDTQYF	TGTGCCACCAGCAGAGCGGCAGGGGGACGACCAGATACGCAGTATTTT
TRBV7-2	TRBD2	-	TRBJ2-7	CASTQEVSGRPAEQYF	TGTGCCAGCACCCAGGAGGTCAGCGGGAGGCCCGCCGAGCAGTACTTC